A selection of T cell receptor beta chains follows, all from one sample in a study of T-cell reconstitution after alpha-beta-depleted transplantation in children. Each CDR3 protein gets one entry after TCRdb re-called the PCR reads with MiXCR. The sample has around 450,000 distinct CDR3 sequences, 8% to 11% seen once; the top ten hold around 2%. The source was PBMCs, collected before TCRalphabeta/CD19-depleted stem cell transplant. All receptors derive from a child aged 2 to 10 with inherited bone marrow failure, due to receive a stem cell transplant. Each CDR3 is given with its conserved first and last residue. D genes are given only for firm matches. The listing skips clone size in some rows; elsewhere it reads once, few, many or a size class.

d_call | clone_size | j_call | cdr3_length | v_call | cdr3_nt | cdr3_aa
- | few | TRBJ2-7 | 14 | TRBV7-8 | TGTGCCAGCAGCTTACATCCGGGCTCCTACGAGCAGTACTTC | CASSLHPGSYEQYF
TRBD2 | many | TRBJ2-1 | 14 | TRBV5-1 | TGCGCCAGTGGGGGGGGGAGCTCCTACAATGAGCAGTTCTTC | CASGGGSSYNEQFF
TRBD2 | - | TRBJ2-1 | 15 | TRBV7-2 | TGTGCCAGCAGCTCCGGGACTAGTCAAACAGATGAGCAGTTCTTC | CASSSGTSQTDEQFF
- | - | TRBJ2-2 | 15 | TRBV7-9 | TGTGCCAGCAGCTTATACGGGAGCGTGGCCGGGGAGCTGTTTTTT | CASSLYGSVAGELFF
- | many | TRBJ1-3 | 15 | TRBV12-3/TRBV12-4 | TGTGCCAGCAGTGATACAAAGCACTCTGGAAACACCATATATTTT | CASSDTKHSGNTIYF
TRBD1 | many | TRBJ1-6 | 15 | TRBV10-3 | TGTGCCATCACCCAGACAGGGGAGGGCGATTCACCCCTCCACTTT | CAITQTGEGDSPLHF
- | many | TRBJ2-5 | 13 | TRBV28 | TGTGCCAGCCGCGCAGGGGAGGGAGAGACCCAGTACTTC | CASRAGEGETQYF
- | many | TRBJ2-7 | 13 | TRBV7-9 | TGTGCCAGCAGTTGGGACCGACCGTACGAGCAGTACTTC | CASSWDRPYEQYF
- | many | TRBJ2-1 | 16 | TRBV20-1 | TGCACCGTCGTAAACTTAGCGGATAGCTCCTACAATGAGCAGTTCTTC | CTVVNLADSSYNEQFF
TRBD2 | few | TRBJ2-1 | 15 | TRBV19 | TGTGCCAGTAGTATGGGAGGCGGGAGCCGGGGTGAGCAGTTCTTC | CASSMGGGSRGEQFF
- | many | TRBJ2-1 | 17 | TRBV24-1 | TGTGCCACCAGTGGTTCCCGGGACTCGAGCTCCTACAATGAGCAGTTCTTC | CATSGSRDSSSYNEQFF
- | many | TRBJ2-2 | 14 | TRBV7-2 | TGTGCCAGCAGCTTATTATTGCTCGGCGGGGAGCTGTTTTTT | CASSLLLLGGELFF
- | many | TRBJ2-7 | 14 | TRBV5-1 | TGCGCCAGCAGCCCCGACCGAACCATACAAAGCGACAGCTTC | CASSPDRTIQSDSF
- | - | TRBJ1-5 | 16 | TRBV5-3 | TGTGCCAGAAGCTTGGAATCGGGTGGCGTCAATCAGCCCCAGCATTTT | CARSLESGGVNQPQHF
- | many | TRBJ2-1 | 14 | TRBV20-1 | TGCAGTGCTAGAGTCATGAGCTCCTACAATGAGCAGTTCTTC | CSARVMSSYNEQFF
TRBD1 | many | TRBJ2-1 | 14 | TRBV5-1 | TGCGCCAGCGCAAGACAGGGGGCTGGAAATGAGCAGTTCTTC | CASARQGAGNEQFF
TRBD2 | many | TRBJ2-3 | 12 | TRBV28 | TGTGCCAGCAGGGGACTAGAAGATACGCAGTATTTT | CASRGLEDTQYF
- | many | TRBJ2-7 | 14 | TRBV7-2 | TGTGCCAGCAGCTTAGCGGAACTGAACTACGAGCAGTACTTC | CASSLAELNYEQYF
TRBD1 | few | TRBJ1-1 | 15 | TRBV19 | TGTGCCAGTAAATGGGGGGACAGGGGGAACACTGAAGCTTTCTTT | CASKWGDRGNTEAFF
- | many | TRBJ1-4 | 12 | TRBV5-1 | TGCGCCAGCCGAAGGGATAATGAAAAACTGTTTTTT | CASRRDNEKLFF
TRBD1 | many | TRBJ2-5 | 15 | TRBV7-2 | TGTGCCAGCAGCCACCGGGACAGGGGGCAAGAGACCCAGTACTTC | CASSHRDRGQETQYF
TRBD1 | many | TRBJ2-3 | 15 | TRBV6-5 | TGTGCCAGCAACCCACCGGGACAGACCACAGATACGCAGTATTTT | CASNPPGQTTDTQYF
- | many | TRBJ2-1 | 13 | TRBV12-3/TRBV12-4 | TGTGCCAGCAGTTTGGGGGCCTGGAATGAGCAGTTCTTC | CASSLGAWNEQFF
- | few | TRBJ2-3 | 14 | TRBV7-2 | TGTGCCAGCAGCTTACTCCGGACCACAGATACCCAGTATTTT | CASSLLRTTDTQYF
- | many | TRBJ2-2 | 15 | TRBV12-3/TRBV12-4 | TGTGCCAGCAGTTTAGCGCAACAGGGTTCCGGGGAGCTGTTTTTT | CASSLAQQGSGELFF
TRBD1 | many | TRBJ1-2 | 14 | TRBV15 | TGTGCCACCAGCAGAGCGGACAGGGTCTATGGCTACACCTTC | CATSRADRVYGYTF
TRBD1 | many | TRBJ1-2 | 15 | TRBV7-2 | TGTGCCAGCAGCTTAGCCGGGACAGGGTTGAATGGCTACACCTTC | CASSLAGTGLNGYTF
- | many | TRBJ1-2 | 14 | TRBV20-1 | TGCAGTGCTACGACAGGCCCAGCTAACTATGGCTACACCTTC | CSATTGPANYGYTF
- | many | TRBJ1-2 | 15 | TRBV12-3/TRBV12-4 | TGTGCCAGCAGTTTTTCCTGGACAGTCCTGTATGGCTACACCTTC | CASSFSWTVLYGYTF
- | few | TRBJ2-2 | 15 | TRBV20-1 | TGCAGTGCTAGAATGGGGGGGCAGTCCACCGGGGAGCTGTTTTTT | CSARMGGQSTGELFF
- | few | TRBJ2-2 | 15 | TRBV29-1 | TGCAGCGTTGAAGATATTCAGGGATCCACCGGGGAGCTGTTTTTT | CSVEDIQGSTGELFF
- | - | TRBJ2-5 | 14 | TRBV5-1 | TGCGCCAGCAGCTTGGAGAGGGGTTGGGAGACCCAGTACTTC | CASSLERGWETQYF
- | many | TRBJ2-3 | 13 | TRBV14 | TGTGCCAGCAGCCAAGACCTTTTGGATACGCAGTATTTT | CASSQDLLDTQYF
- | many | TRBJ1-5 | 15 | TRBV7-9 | TGTGCCAGCAGCTTAGGGGCAGGACCTCATCAGCCCCAGCATTTT | CASSLGAGPHQPQHF
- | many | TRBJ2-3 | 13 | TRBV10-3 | TGTGCCATCAGTGAGTCTAGGCCGGATACGCAGTATTTT | CAISESRPDTQYF
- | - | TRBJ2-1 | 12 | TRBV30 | TGTGCCTCAGACAAGGGTGGCGATGAGCAGTTCTTC | CASDKGGDEQFF
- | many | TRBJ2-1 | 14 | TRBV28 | TGTGCCAGCAGGGGGCTAGCGACGTACAATGAGCAGTTCTTC | CASRGLATYNEQFF
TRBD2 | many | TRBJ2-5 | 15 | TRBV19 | TGTGCCAGTAGTACGTCTAGCGGAGTAGGGGAGACCCAGTACTTC | CASSTSSGVGETQYF
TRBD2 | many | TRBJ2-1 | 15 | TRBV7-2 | TGTGCCAGCAGTTTTCAACTAGCGGGGGCACCTGAGCAGTTCTTC | CASSFQLAGAPEQFF
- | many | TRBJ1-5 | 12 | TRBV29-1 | TGCAGCGTTGAACAGGGCAATCAGCCCCAGCATTTT | CSVEQGNQPQHF